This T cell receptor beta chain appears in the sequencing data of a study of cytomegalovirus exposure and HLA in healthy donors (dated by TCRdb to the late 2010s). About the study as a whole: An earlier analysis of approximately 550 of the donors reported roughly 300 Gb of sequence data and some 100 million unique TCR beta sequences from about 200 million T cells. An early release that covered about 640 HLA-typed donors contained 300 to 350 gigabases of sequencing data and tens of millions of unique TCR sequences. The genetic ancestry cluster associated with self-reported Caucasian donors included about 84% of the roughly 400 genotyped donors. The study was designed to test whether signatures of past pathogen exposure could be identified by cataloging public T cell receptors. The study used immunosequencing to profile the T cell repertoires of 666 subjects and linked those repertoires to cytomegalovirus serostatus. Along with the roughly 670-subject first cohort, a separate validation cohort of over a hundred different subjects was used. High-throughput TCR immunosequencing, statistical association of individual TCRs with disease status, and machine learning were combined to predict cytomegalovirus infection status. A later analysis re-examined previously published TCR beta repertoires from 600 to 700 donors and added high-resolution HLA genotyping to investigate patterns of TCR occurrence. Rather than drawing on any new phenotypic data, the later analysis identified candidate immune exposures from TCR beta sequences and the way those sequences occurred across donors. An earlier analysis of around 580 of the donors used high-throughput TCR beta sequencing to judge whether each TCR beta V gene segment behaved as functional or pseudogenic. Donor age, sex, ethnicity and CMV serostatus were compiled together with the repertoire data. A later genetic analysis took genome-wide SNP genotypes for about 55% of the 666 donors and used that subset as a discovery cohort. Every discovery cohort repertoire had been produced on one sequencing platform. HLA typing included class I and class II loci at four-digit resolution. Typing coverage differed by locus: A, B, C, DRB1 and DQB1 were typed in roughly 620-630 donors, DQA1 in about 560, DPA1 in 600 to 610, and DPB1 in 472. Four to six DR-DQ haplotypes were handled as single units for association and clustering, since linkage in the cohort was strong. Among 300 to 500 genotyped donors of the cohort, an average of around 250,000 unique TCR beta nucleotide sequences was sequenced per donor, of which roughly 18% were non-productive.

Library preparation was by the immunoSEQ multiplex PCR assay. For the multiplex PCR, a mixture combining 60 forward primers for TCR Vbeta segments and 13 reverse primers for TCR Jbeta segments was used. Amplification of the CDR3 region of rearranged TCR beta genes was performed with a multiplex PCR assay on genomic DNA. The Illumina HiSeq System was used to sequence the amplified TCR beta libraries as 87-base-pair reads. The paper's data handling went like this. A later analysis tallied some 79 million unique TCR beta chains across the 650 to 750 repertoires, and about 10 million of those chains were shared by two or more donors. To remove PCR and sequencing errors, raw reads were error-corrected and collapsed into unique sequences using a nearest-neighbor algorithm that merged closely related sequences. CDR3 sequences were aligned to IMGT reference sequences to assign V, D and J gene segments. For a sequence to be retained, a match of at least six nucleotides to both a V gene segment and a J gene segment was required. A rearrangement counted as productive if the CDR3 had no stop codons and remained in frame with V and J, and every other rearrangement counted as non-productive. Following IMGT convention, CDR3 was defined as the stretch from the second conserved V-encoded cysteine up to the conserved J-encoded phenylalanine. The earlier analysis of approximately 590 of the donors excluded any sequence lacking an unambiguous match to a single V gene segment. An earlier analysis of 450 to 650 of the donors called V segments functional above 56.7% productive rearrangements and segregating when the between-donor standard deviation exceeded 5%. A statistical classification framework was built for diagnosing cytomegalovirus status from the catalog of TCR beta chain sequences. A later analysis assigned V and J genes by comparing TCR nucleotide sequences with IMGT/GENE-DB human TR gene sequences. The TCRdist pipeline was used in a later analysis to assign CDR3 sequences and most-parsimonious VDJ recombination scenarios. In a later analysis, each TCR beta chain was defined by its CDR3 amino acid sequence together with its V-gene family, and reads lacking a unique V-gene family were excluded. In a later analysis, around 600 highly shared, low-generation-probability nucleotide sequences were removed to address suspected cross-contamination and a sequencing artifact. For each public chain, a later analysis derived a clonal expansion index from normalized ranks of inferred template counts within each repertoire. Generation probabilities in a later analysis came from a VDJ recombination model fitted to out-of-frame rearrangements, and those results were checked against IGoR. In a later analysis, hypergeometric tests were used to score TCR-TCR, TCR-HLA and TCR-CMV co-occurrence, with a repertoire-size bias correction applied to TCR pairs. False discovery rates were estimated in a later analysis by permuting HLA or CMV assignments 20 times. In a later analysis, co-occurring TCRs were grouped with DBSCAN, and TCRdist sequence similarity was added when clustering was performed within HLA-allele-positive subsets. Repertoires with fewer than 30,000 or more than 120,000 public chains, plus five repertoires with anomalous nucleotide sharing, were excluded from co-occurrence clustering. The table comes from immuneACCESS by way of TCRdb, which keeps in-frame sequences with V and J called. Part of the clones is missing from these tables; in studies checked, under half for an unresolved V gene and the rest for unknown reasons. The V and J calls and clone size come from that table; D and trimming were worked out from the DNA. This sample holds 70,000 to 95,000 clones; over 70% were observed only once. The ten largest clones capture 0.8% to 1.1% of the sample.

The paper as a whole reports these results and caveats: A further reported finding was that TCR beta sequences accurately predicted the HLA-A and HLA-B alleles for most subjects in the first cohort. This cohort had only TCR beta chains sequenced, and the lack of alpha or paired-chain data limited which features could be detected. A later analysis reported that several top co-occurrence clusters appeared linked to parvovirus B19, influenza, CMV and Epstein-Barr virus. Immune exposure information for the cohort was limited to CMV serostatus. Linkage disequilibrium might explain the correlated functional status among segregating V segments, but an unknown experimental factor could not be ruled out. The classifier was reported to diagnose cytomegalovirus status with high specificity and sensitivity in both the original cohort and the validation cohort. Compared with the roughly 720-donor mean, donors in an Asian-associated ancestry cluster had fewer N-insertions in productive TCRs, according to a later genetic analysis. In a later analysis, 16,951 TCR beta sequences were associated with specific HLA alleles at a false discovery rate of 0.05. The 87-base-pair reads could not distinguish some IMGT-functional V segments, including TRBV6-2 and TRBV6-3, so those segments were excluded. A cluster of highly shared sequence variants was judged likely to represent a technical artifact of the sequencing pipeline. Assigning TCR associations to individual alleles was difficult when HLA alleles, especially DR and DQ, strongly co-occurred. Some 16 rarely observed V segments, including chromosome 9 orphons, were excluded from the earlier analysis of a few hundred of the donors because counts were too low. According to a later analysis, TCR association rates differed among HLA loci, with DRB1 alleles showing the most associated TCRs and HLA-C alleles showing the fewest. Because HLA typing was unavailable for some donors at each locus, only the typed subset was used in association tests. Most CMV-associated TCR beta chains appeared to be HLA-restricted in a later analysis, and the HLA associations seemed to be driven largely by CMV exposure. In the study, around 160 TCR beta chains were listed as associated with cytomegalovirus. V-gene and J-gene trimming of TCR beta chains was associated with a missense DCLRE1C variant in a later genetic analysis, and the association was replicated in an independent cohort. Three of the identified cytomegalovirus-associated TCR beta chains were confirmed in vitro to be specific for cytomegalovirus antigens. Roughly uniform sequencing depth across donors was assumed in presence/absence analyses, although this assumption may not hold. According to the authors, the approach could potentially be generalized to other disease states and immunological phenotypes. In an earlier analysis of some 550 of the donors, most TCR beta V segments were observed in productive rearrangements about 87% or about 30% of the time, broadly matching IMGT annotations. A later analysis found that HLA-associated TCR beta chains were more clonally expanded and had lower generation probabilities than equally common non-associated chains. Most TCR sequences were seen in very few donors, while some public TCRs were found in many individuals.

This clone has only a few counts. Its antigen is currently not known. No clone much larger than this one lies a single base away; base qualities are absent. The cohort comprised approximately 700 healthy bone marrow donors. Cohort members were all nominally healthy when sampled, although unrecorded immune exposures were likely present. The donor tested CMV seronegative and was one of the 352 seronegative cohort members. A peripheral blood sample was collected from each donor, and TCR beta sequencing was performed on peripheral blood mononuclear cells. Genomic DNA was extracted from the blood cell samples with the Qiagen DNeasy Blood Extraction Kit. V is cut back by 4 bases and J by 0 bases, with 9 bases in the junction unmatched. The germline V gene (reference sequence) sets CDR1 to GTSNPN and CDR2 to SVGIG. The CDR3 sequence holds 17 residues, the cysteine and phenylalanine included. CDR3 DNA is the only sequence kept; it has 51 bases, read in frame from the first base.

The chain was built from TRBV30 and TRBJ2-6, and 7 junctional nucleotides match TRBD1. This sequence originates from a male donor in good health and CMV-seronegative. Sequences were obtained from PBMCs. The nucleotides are TGTGCCTGGAAAAGGGGGCGGGCCACCTCTGGGGCCAACGTCCTGACTTTC. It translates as CAWKRGRATSGANVLTF.